This T cell receptor beta chain derives from a study of OX40 agonist ivuxolimab in advanced cancers. Across the whole study: Patients enrolled in dose escalation were diagnosed with hepatocellular carcinoma, melanoma, renal cell or head and neck cancer. Mean age approximately 66 years, range 23 to 79; approximately 83% male. Study results and caveats: Researchers did not establish what antigens the expanded peripheral T cells target.

Assay: immunoSEQ multiplex PCR; the TCRdb copy retains only in-frame clones and omits some. Here the sample spans approximately 34,000 clones, approximately 80% being singletons. Per the germline V gene, CDR1 is KGHSH and CDR2 is LQKENI. The CDR3 runs 15 residues. The trim removed 3 bases at V and 1 base at J, leaving 3 bases unmatched. Individuals having autoimmune disease history or systemic immunosuppression were not enrolled. This clone was picked up a small number of times. Its antigen remains unknown. This specimen was CD4+ or CD8+ T cells sorted from blood, taken in a trial of the OX40 agonist ivuxolimab. The clonotype was recovered from an adult with an advanced solid tumor such as melanoma, head and neck, liver or kidney cancer. The chain joins TRBV18 to TRBJ2-3, with 8 nucleotides matching TRBD2. CDR3 loop: CASSPTSAGTDTQYF. CDR3 sequence (DNA): TGTGCCAGCTCACCGACTAGCGCTGGCACAGATACGCAGTATTTT.